These T cell receptor beta chains were read from a single sample in a study of T cell responses to AZD1222 COVID-19 vaccine. TCRdb keeps only in-frame clones here, not all; method: immunoSEQ multiplex PCR. The table has about 120,000 clones, 80% to 90% seen once; the top ten hold roughly 4%. This sample comprised peripheral blood, obtained on day 0 of MenACWY control vaccination. All receptors come from an adult in good health. Both conserved end residues are part of each CDR3. Fields, in order: V gene, clone size, D gene, J gene, CDR3 DNA, CDR3 protein. The D gene is left open where the match is weak. Not all rows give a size; the values are once, few, many and, for expanded clones, a class.

TRBV28	few	-	TRBJ1-4	TGTGCCACGAGGCCAACTAATGAAAAACTGTTTTTT	CATRPTNEKLFF
TRBV19	few	-	TRBJ2-4	TGTGCCAGTAGTTTTGGACGGGGCAGGGAAACCAAAAACATTCAGTACTTC	CASSFGRGRETKNIQYF
TRBV27	-	-	TRBJ1-1	TGTGCCAGCAGTTTTGGGAGGGGAAGCGGGACTGAAGCTTTCTTT	CASSFGRGSGTEAFF
TRBV11-1	-	TRBD1	TRBJ2-3	TGTGCCAGCAGCTTATATAGGTGGGAACAGGGGTACTTT	CASSLYRWEQGYF
TRBV11-2	-	TRBD2	TRBJ2-1	TGTGCCAGCAGCTTGGGTTTACGGGGGGGCCTAGCGTCCTACAATGAGCAGTTCTTC	CASSLGLRGGLASYNEQFF
TRBV7-9	-	TRBD1	TRBJ1-1	TGTGCCAGCAGCATAAGGGACAGCATGAACACTGAAGCTTTCTTT	CASSIRDSMNTEAFF
TRBV28	-	TRBD1	TRBJ1-6	TGTGCCAGCAGACGACAGGGTAGGCATAATTCACCCCTCCACTTT	CASRRQGRHNSPLHF
TRBV5-1	few	TRBD1	TRBJ1-2	TGCGCCAGCAGCGTTGACGCCGGGACAGGGAATGGCTACACCTTC	CASSVDAGTGNGYTF
TRBV6-1	-	TRBD2	TRBJ2-5	TGTGCCAGCAGTGAACTAGCGGGGGGGCCGCAAGAGACCCAGTACTTC	CASSELAGGPQETQYF
TRBV5-4	-	TRBD1	TRBJ1-1	TGTGCCAGCAGCTTGGGGGTCCCGGGACAGGGAAGGAACACTGAAGCTTTCTTT	CASSLGVPGQGRNTEAFF
TRBV19	-	-	TRBJ1-1	TGTGCCAGTAGTCCCGCGAACACTGAAGCTTTCTTT	CASSPANTEAFF
TRBV19	-	-	TRBJ1-1	TGTGCCAGTAGCCTCGACAGGACACAGAACACTGAAGCTTTCTTT	CASSLDRTQNTEAFF
TRBV6-5	-	TRBD1	TRBJ1-6	TGTGCCAGCACGCCCTTTCGGGACAGACATTCACCCCTCCACTTT	CASTPFRDRHSPLHF
TRBV18	-	-	TRBJ2-7	TGTGCCAGCTCACCACGGGAGGACTACGAGCAGTACTTC	CASSPREDYEQYF
TRBV4-1	-	-	TRBJ2-7	TGCGCCAGCAGCCAAGATCAACGCCCTCCGGACGAGCAGTACTTC	CASSQDQRPPDEQYF
TRBV11-2	-	TRBD1	TRBJ1-6	TGTGCCAGCAGCTTAATTGTTGGACAGGGGGCTCGATCACCCCTCCACTTT	CASSLIVGQGARSPLHF
TRBV28	-	-	TRBJ2-7	TGTGCCAGCAGTTCCCCCTACGAGCAGTACTTC	CASSSPYEQYF
TRBV19	few	TRBD2	TRBJ2-3	TGTGCCAGTAGTATCTCGAGCGGGGGGGCCCCCAGGAGCACAGATACGCAGTATTTT	CASSISSGGAPRSTDTQYF
TRBV28	-	-	TRBJ1-2	TGTGCCAGCAGTTTATCAGGGCAGGGTGGCTACACCTTC	CASSLSGQGGYTF
TRBV6-6	-	TRBD1	TRBJ1-2	TGTGCCAGCAGTACCCAAGGGGGCGCAAGCTATGGCTACACCTTC	CASSTQGGASYGYTF
TRBV5-1	few	TRBD1	TRBJ1-6	TGCGCCAGCAGCTTGGGACAGGGTGGAAATTCACCCCTCCACTTT	CASSLGQGGNSPLHF
TRBV6-5	-	TRBD1	TRBJ1-1	TGTGCCAGCAGAGGGACAGGGTCCCGTACTGAAGCTTTCTTT	CASRGTGSRTEAFF
TRBV5-1	-	-	TRBJ2-6	TGCGCCAGCAGCTTGACGGGTGCTGGGGCCAACGTCCTGACTTTC	CASSLTGAGANVLTF
TRBV6-2/TRBV6-3	-	-	TRBJ1-6	TGTGCCAGCAGTCGGGACACCAATTCACCCCTCCACTTT	CASSRDTNSPLHF
TRBV9	few	TRBD1	TRBJ1-1	TGTGCCAGCGGGGACAGGGGGATGACTGAAGCTTTCTTT	CASGDRGMTEAFF
TRBV10-3	-	-	TRBJ2-5	TGTGCCATCGCGGGCGACGAAGAGACCCAGTACTTC	CAIAGDEETQYF
TRBV7-3	few	TRBD1	TRBJ2-3	TGTGCCAGCAGCTTAAATTACGGCAGGGGGCGGGATACGCAGTATTTT	CASSLNYGRGRDTQYF
TRBV4-3	-	TRBD1	TRBJ1-2	TGCGCCAGCAGCCAAGACGTTGGGACAGGGAACTATGGCTACACCTTC	CASSQDVGTGNYGYTF
TRBV9	-	-	TRBJ1-2	TGTGCCAGCAGCGCAACAGGGAAGGGGGATGGCTACACCTTC	CASSATGKGDGYTF
TRBV5-8	-	-	TRBJ1-4	TGTGCCAGCAGCTTGGTGGATAATGAAAAACTGTTTTTT	CASSLVDNEKLFF
TRBV10-1	-	TRBD1	TRBJ2-2	TGCGCCAGCAGTGACCGGACAGGGAACACCGGGGAGCTGTTTTTT	CASSDRTGNTGELFF
TRBV7-2	-	TRBD1	TRBJ1-2	TGTGCCAGCAGCCCCCCCCAAGGGACAGCTGACTTTAACTATGGCTACACCTTC	CASSPPQGTADFNYGYTF
TRBV7-8	few	TRBD1	TRBJ1-1	TGTGCCAGCCGGTGGACAGGGGACATGAACACTGAAGCTTTCTTT	CASRWTGDMNTEAFF
TRBV5-5	-	-	TRBJ2-6	TGTGCCAGCAGCTGGCACAGAACCTCTGGGGCCAACGTCCTGACTTTC	CASSWHRTSGANVLTF
TRBV11-2	-	-	TRBJ1-2	TGTGCCAGCAGCTTAGGAGGGGAGGGTGGCTACACCTTC	CASSLGGEGGYTF
TRBV5-1	-	-	TRBJ2-7	TGCGCCAGCAGCTTAGAGTTCGGTGAGCAGTACTTC	CASSLEFGEQYF
TRBV2	-	-	TRBJ2-7	TGTGCCAGCAGTGAATCAACAGACTATTACGAGGAGCAGTACTTC	CASSESTDYYEEQYF
TRBV5-6	once	TRBD1	TRBJ2-1	TGTGCCAGCAGCAAGGGACAGTTAAGATACAATGAGCAGTTCTTC	CASSKGQLRYNEQFF
TRBV4-2	-	-	TRBJ1-5	TGTGCCAGCAGCCAAGAAGGGGGATTCAGCAATCAGCCCCAGCATTTT	CASSQEGGFSNQPQHF
TRBV5-5	once	-	TRBJ2-1	TGTGCCAGCAGCCCAGGGATTGAGCAGTTCTTC	CASSPGIEQFF
TRBV7-9	-	-	TRBJ2-7	TGTGCCACCCCCCCCGAGGAGGGGGGAACCTACGAGCAGTACTTC	CATPPEEGGTYEQYF
TRBV18	-	-	TRBJ1-1	TGTGCCAGCTCACCGGTCGCGGTTACGAACACTGAAGCTTTCTTT	CASSPVAVTNTEAFF
TRBV4-3	-	-	TRBJ2-5	TGCGCCAGCAGCCAAGAGTCGACGGAGAGCGAGACCCAGTACTTC	CASSQESTESETQYF
TRBV5-4	-	TRBD1	TRBJ1-1	TGTGCCAGCAGCTTGTGGGACAGTGGAGGGAAAGCTTTCTTT	CASSLWDSGGKAFF
TRBV5-1	-	TRBD1	TRBJ1-1	TGCGCCAGCAGCTTGGGACAGGGGGCGCCGGGCACTGAAGCTTTCTTT	CASSLGQGAPGTEAFF
TRBV10-1	-	TRBD1	TRBJ2-3	TGCGCCAGCAGGCCACGGGACAGGGAAACGGTAGCTGATACGCAGTATTTT	CASRPRDRETVADTQYF